A single sample is the source of the 29 T cell receptor beta chains below, sequenced in a study of T-cell reconstitution after alpha-beta-depleted transplantation in children. The TCRbeta library was prepared with unique molecular identifiers. TCRdb used MiXCR to reprocess the PCR reads, holding one entry per CDR3 protein. The profile shows hundreds of thousands of distinct CDR3 sequences, 15% to 20% of them singletons. The sample consisted of PBMCs, mostly from graft donor cells, taken 360 days after TCRalphabeta/CD19-depleted stem cell transplant. The receptors shown here come from a male patient aged 10-17 years who had a stem cell transplant for acute lymphoblastic leukemia, so the T cells may come from the graft donor.

This clonotype showed up just a few times. The chain carries TRBV5-1 and TRBJ2-7; 10 positions match TRBD1. Germline V gives CDR1 SGHRS, CDR2 YFSETQ. The ends lost 4 bases at V and 3 bases at J; junction bases unmatched: 4. CDR3 length: 14 residues. CDR3 nucleotides: TGCGCCAGCAGCCGACAGGGGGCTAACTACGAGCAGTACTTC. Protein sequence: CASSRQGANYEQYF.

This clonotype was observed a handful of times. V and J are TRBV7-9 and TRBJ1-6; the D gene is possibly TRBD1 (6 bases). This CDR3 has 14 residues. The germline CDR1 and CDR2 sequences are SEHNR and FQNEAQ (reference sequence). Trimming left V 3 bases short and J 6 bases short, with 9 bases between. For the CDR3, the DNA is TGTGCCAGCAGCTTGGACAGCCTTAATTCACCCCTCCACTTT. It translates to CASSLDSLNSPLHF.

The genes are TRBV5-6 and TRBJ1-5; 7 nucleotides align to TRBD1. From germline, CDR1 is SGHDT and CDR2 YYEEEE. The CDR3 sequence is 16 residues long. After removal of 4 bases from V and 4 bases from J, the junction contained 11 bases not matched to a gene. CDR3 sequence: CASSAGRPGGNQPQHF. CDR3 DNA sequence: TGTGCCAGCAGCGCCGGCAGGCCAGGGGGAAATCAGCCCCAGCATTTT.

The gene calls are TRBV7-8 and TRBJ2-1; 9 bases are a match to TRBD2. V gave up 1 base and J gave up 0 bases; unmatched junction bases: 13. The CDR3 sequence is 20 residues long. In germline, CDR1 is SGHVS, CDR2 FQNEAQ. The CDR3 coding sequence is TGTGCCAGCAGCTTAGGATGGATACGGCGGGAGGGACCCTCCTACAATGAGCAGTTCTTC. Protein product: CASSLGWIRREGPSYNEQFF.

This clonotype was picked up a small number of times. The genes are TRBV5-1 and TRBJ2-7, with D unclear. The CDR3 has 11 amino acids. Per germline, CDR1 SGHRS and CDR2 YFSETQ. The V end was cut by 4 bases, the J end by 5 bases, with 7 bases between. CDR3 protein: CASSPVDEQYF. As DNA, the CDR3 is TGCGCCAGCAGCCCCGTGGACGAGCAGTACTTC. Together with reference TRBV5-1 and TRBJ2-7, the CDR3 gives the full variable domain: KAGVTQTPRYLIKTRGQQVTLSCSPISGHRSVSWYQQTPGQGLQFLFEYFSETQRNKGNFPGRFSGRQFSNSRSEMNVSTLELGDSALYLCASSPVDEQYFGPGTRLTVT.

This clonotype was found a few times. The rearrangement joins TRBV18 to TRBJ1-6; weak D call: TRBD1 (5 bases). This CDR3 spans 18 amino acids. The germline V gene encodes CDR1 KGHSH and CDR2 LQKENI. V lost 4 bases to trimming and J lost 5 bases, with 21 bases between them. The CDR3 DNA reads as TGTGCCAGCTCACGGGGGACCTTCGGACGGGTCCATAATTCACCCCTCCACTTT. As protein: CASSRGTFGRVHNSPLHF.

There are many counts of this clonotype. This chain links TRBV5-1 with TRBJ2-1; 10 nucleotides agree with TRBD2. Germline values: CDR1 SGHRS, CDR2 YFSETQ. CDR3 length: 20 amino acids. V lost 0 bases to trimming and J lost 0 bases; unmatched junction nucleotides: 12. The CDR3 reads CASSLANTGLALSSYNEQFF. The DNA of the CDR3 is TGCGCCAGCAGCTTGGCAAACACGGGACTAGCGCTTAGCTCCTACAATGAGCAGTTCTTC.

This clonotype occurred many times. This rearrangement joins TRBV29-1 to TRBJ2-1; TRBD2 aligns across 10 bases. The CDR3 runs 14 residues. The V segment lost 2 bases and the J segment 8 bases; nucleotides outside the gene matches: 6. From germline, CDR1 is SQVTM and CDR2 ANQGSEA. The CDR3 sequence: CSVESGRVFDEQFF. CDR3 bases: TGCAGCGTTGAAAGCGGGAGGGTCTTTGATGAGCAGTTCTTC.

This clonotype occurred many times. J is TRBJ2-7 and V is TRBV19, with TRBD2 matching 14 bases. Germline CDR1 is LNHDA and CDR2 is SQIVND (reference sequence). After removal of 5 bases from V and 1 base from J, the junction contained 4 bases not matched to a gene. The CDR3 runs to 16 residues. The CDR3, as DNA: TGTGCCAGTAGTTTGGGACTAGCGGGAGCATCCTACGAGCAGTACTTC. It codes for CASSLGLAGASYEQYF.

This clonotype was seen more than once but under ten times. The chain combines TRBV24-1 with TRBJ1-5; D may be TRBD1 (5 bases). CDR3 length: 14 residues. V lost 4 bases and J 4 bases, leaving 10 bases between the germline ends. From germline, CDR1 is KGHDR and CDR2 SFDVKD. The CDR3 loop is CATSEGGRNQPQHF. The CDR3 DNA follows: TGTGCCACCAGTGAGGGGGGAAGGAATCAGCCCCAGCATTTT.

This clonotype was detected once. The chain combines TRBV30 with TRBJ1-2; possibly TRBD1 for D (6 bases). Germline lookup yields CDR1 GTSNPN and CDR2 SVGIG (reference sequence). The length of the CDR3 is 14 residues. The V gene lost 4 bases and the J gene lost 3 bases, with 15 bases spanning the gap. CDR3 amino acids: CAWMGGQRDYGYTF. The CDR3 nucleotides are TGTGCCTGGATGGGGGGGCAGCGGGACTATGGCTACACCTTC. The full variable domain, rest sourced from reference TRBV30 and TRBJ1-2, is SQTIHQWPATLVQPVGSPLSLECTVEGTSNPNLYWYRQAAGRGLQLLFYSVGIGQISSEVPQNLSASRPQDRQFILSSKKLLLSDSGFYLCAWMGGQRDYGYTFGSGTRLTVV.

V is TRBV6-5 and J is TRBJ1-1; perhaps TRBD1 as D (6 bases). CDR1 MNHEY and CDR2 SVGAGI come from the germline V gene. Trimming left V 6 bases short and J 10 bases short, with 12 bases between. There are 11 residues in the CDR3. CDR3 amino acids: CASSHTGRAFF. The CDR3 DNA follows: TGTGCCAGCAGCCATACAGGGAGAGCTTTCTTT.

The V call is TRBV14, the J call TRBJ2-1, with 9 bases that match TRBD2. The CDR3 runs 17 residues. Germline values: CDR1 SGHDN, CDR2 FVKESK. V lost 1 base, J lost 2 bases, and 6 bases stayed unmatched. The CDR3 nucleotides are TGTGCCAGCAGCCAAGTTCGGCGGGAGGGTCCCTACAATGAGCAGTTCTTC. Its translation: CASSQVRREGPYNEQFF.

This clonotype was seen only a few times. V is TRBV12-3 or TRBV12-4 and J is TRBJ2-7; D unresolved. Trimming left V 4 bases short and J 0 bases short, with 10 bases between. CDR3 length: 14 residues. CDR3 coding DNA: TGTGCCAGCAGTTCCCCACCCGGCTCCTACGAGCAGTACTTC. It translates to CASSSPPGSYEQYF.

In this sample, this clonotype turned up many times. The gene calls are TRBV15 and TRBJ1-4; TRBD1 matches at 10 bases. Germline CDR1 is LNHNV and CDR2 is YYDKDF (reference sequence). There are 14 residues in the CDR3. With 3 bases clipped from V and 5 bases from J, the junction kept 0 bases outside the gene matches. The CDR3 spells CATSRDRGNEKLFF. The CDR3 coding sequence is TGTGCCACCAGCAGGGACAGGGGGAATGAAAAACTGTTTTTT.

This clonotype has only a few counts. The V gene is TRBV29-1, the J gene TRBJ2-5; D is perhaps TRBD2 (5 bases). V gave up 7 bases and J gave up 2 bases, with 11 bases separating them. The CDR3 is made up of 12 amino acids. Germline V gives CDR1 SQVTM, CDR2 ANQGSEA. CDR3 in amino acids: CSGEWAQETQYF. Written as DNA, the CDR3 is TGCAGCGGGGAGTGGGCACAAGAGACCCAGTACTTC.

This clonotype was observed a few times. The chain recombines TRBV29-1 with TRBJ1-3, with 10 bases matching TRBD1. This CDR3 spans 15 amino acids. V lost 7 bases and J lost 3; bases outside the gene matches: 9. Germline-derived CDR1 and CDR2 are SQVTM and ANQGSEA. CDR3 DNA sequence: TGCAGCGGCGGAATGGGACAGGGGTATGGAAACACCATATATTTT. Its protein product is CSGGMGQGYGNTIYF. Filled out from reference TRBV29-1 and TRBJ1-3, the complete variable domain reads SAVISQKPSRDICQRGTSLTIQCQVDSQVTMMFWYRQQPGQSLTLIATANQGSEATYESGFVIDKFPISRPNLTFSTLTVSNMSPEDSSIYLCSGGMGQGYGNTIYFGEGSWLTVV.

J is TRBJ2-5 and V is TRBV7-9, with TRBD2 identical over 10 bases. V gave up 8 bases and J gave up 2 bases; unmatched junction bases: 11. The CDR3 has 16 residues. Germline V gene sequence: CDR1 SEHNR, CDR2 FQNEAQ (reference sequence). The CDR3 DNA follows: TGTGCCAGCGCGAGTATGACTAGCGGGTATCAAGAGACCCAGTACTTC. Protein product: CASASMTSGYQETQYF. The entire variable domain, with the rest obtained from reference TRBV7-9 and TRBJ2-5, is as follows: DTGVSQNPRHKITKRGQNVTFRCDPISEHNRLYWYRQTLGQGPEFLTYFQNEAQLEKSRLLSDRFSAERPKGSFSTLEIQRTEQGDSAMYLCASASMTSGYQETQYFGPGTRLLVL.

The rearrangement joins TRBV18 to TRBJ2-3, with TRBD1 as a possible D gene (5 bases). Germline V gene sequence: CDR1 KGHSH, CDR2 LQKENI. The CDR3 is made up of 13 amino acids. Trimming stripped 2 bases from V and 7 bases from J, with 10 bases between. The chain's CDR3 is CASSPGARYTQYF. CDR3 bases: TGTGCCAGCTCACCAGGGGCCCGTTATACGCAGTATTTT.

The table lists this clonotype with many counts. The chain recombines TRBV5-1 with TRBJ2-7; D ambiguous. Trimming left V 4 bases short and J 3 bases short, with 17 bases between. The germline gives CDR1 SGHRS, CDR2 YFSETQ. The CDR3 consists of 15 residues. The CDR3 region has the DNA TGCGCCAGCAGCCCCAACGGGCATAACCTCTACGAGCAGTACTTC. Translating it yields CASSPNGHNLYEQYF.

This clonotype was seen at least ten times. The chain is built from TRBV12-3 or TRBV12-4 and TRBJ1-3; TRBD1 is a possible D gene (6 bases). V lost 6 bases to trimming and J lost 0 bases, with 12 bases between them. This CDR3 spans 15 amino acids. CDR3 bases: TGTGCCAGCAGATTGGGAGGGGGCTCTGGAAACACCATATATTTT. Amino acid sequence: CASRLGGGSGNTIYF.

This rearrangement joins TRBV25-1 to TRBJ2-7; a possible D gene is TRBD1 (6 bases). The CDR3 covers 17 residues. With 6 bases removed from V and 5 bases from J, the gap between germline ends came to 26 bases. Germline V CDR1 and CDR2: MGHDK, SYGVNS. The CDR3 loop reads CASSNPGPGQSSNEQYF. The CDR3 nucleotides are TGTGCCAGCAGCAACCCTGGGCCAGGACAGAGCAGCAACGAGCAGTACTTC.

The gene calls are TRBV4-1 and TRBJ1-6; 9 bases agree with TRBD1. This CDR3 is 15 amino acids long. CDR1 and CDR2 (germline): MGHRA, YSYEKL. Trimming cost V 3 bases and J 7 bases; bases outside gene matches: 4. CDR3 residues: CASSHVQGANSPLHF. Written as DNA, the CDR3 is TGCGCCAGCAGCCATGTACAGGGGGCGAATTCACCCCTCCACTTT.

This clonotype has at least ten counts. The chain employs TRBV5-1 and TRBJ1-5; D is unresolved. CDR3 size: 14 residues. Germline CDR1 reads SGHRS; CDR2 reads YFSETQ. V was clipped by 5 bases and J by 0 bases, with 9 bases between them. CDR3 amino acids: CASRPGYSNQPQHF. DNA of the CDR3: TGCGCCAGCAGACCTGGATATAGCAATCAGCCCCAGCATTTT.

The chain is built from TRBV4-1 and TRBJ1-1; D is perhaps TRBD1 (6 bases). The length of the CDR3 is 15 residues. Trimming took 3 bases from V and 6 from J, leaving 17 bases between them. Germline CDR1 and CDR2: MGHRA and YSYEKL. CDR3 sequence (DNA): TGCGCCAGCAGCCATGGTGTTAGGGGGAGCGCTGAAGCTTTCTTT. This sequence encodes CASSHGVRGSAEAFF.

The chain links TRBV12-3 or TRBV12-4 to TRBJ2-3; D may correspond to TRBD1 or TRBD2 (5 bases each). The V end was cut by 7 bases, the J end by 3 bases, with 17 bases between. The CDR3 is 15 residues long. CDR3 sequence reads: CASILTGRITDTQYF. The CDR3 DNA is TGTGCCAGCATTCTCACGGGACGGATTACAGATACGCAGTATTTT.

The chain couples TRBV2 to TRBJ2-7; D is unclear. This CDR3 region has 13 residues. V shed 1 base and J shed 7 bases, with 11 bases lying between them. Germline V gene data show CDR1 as SNHLY and CDR2 as FYNNEI. The CDR3 DNA is TGTGCCAGCAGTGAAGGGAGACCCTCAGAGCAGTACTTC. This gives the protein CASSEGRPSEQYF.

This clonotype was detected a few times. The chain carries TRBV5-4 and TRBJ1-4, with unresolved D. Looked up from germline, CDR1 is SGHNT and CDR2 is YYREEE (reference sequence). This CDR3 comprises 13 residues. Trimming took off 3 bases at V and 5 bases at J, with 8 bases between the two ends. Written as DNA, the CDR3 is TGTGCCAGCAGCTACTTCAGGAATGAAAAACTGTTTTTT. Protein sequence: CASSYFRNEKLFF.

The chain uses TRBV4-1 and TRBJ2-1, with 9 nucleotides matching TRBD2. Looked up from germline, CDR1 is MGHRA and CDR2 is YSYEKL. The J segment lost 2 bases and the V segment lost 2 bases, leaving 13 bases of the junction unmatched. The CDR3 runs to 19 residues. The CDR3 nucleotides read TGCGCCAGCAGCCAATCCCCTGGACTAGCGCAAACTGCCTACAATGAGCAGTTCTTC. It specifies CASSQSPGLAQTAYNEQFF.